The rows below give T cell receptor beta chains drawn from one sample of a study of blood T cells in healthy people across ages. TCRdb re-called the 5' RACE reads through MiXCR, storing one row per CDR3 protein. The sample consists of about 800,000 distinct CDR3 sequences, approximately 25% of them appearing once. The sample also formed part of further work on T cells of mothers and their children.

What was sequenced was blood. The receptors here all came from a boy between 10 and 17 years old in good health. The CDR3 runs from the conserved cysteine through the conserved F or W. Fields, in order: V gene, J gene, D gene, clone size, CDR3 length, CDR3 DNA, CDR3 protein. D genes are given only for firm matches. The size entry is marked missing in some rows and otherwise reads once, few, many or a size class.

>TRBV29-1|TRBJ2-7|-|few|13
TGCAGCGTGGAGGCGGGGCAGACCTACGAGCAGTACTTC
CSVEAGQTYEQYF
>TRBV12-3/TRBV12-4|TRBJ1-1|TRBD1|-|18
TGTGCCAGCAGACCAAGACAGGGAGGATTGAGGCCGAACACTGAAGCTTTCTTT
CASRPRQGGLRPNTEAFF
>TRBV3-1|TRBJ2-7|TRBD1|-|17
TGTGCCAGCAGCCAAGTCGGGCCAGGGGGATTATCCTACGAGCAGTACTTC
CASSQVGPGGLSYEQYF
>TRBV12-3/TRBV12-4|TRBJ2-7|-|few|14
TGTGCCAGCAGTTTAGGGCCCTCCCTAGGCGAGCAGTACTTC
CASSLGPSLGEQYF
>TRBV19|TRBJ2-7|-|few|17
TGTGCCAGTAGTATCGACCTTCTGGGGCCAAGCAGTTACGAGCAGTACTTC
CASSIDLLGPSSYEQYF
>TRBV7-2|TRBJ2-7|-|-|15
TGTGCCAGCAGCTTACGTCCCGGGGTTGACTACGAGCAGTACTTC
CASSLRPGVDYEQYF
>TRBV5-1|TRBJ2-5|TRBD2|-|19
TGCGCCAGCAGCTTGGTGTCCTATGGGCGGGGGGCCCTCCAAGAGACCCAGTACTTC
CASSLVSYGRGALQETQYF
>TRBV4-3|TRBJ1-2|-|-|15
TGCGCCAGCAGCCAAGTACAGGACAGCTCCTATGGCTACACCTTC
CASSQVQDSSYGYTF
>TRBV6-1|TRBJ2-3|-|-|14
TGTGCCAGCAGGGAGGACAGCTACACAGATACGCAGTATTTT
CASREDSYTDTQYF
>TRBV7-2|TRBJ2-1|TRBD2|-|18
TGTGCCAGCAGCCCTTCTCCGCGAACTAGCGGGGGGGCCCATCAGCAGTTCTTC
CASSPSPRTSGGAHQQFF
>TRBV4-1|TRBJ2-4|-|few|15
TGCGCCAGCAGCCAAGCATTTCTAGCCAAAAACATTCAGTACTTC
CASSQAFLAKNIQYF
>TRBV3-1|TRBJ1-1|TRBD1|few|15
TGTGCCAGCAGGCTAACAGGGGGCTTCGGCACTGAAGCTTTCTTT
CASRLTGGFGTEAFF
>TRBV28|TRBJ2-7|-|few|12
TGTGCCAGCAGACCCCCAGGGTCCGAGCAGTACTTC
CASRPPGSEQYF
>TRBV24-1|TRBJ2-2|-|few|13
TGTGCCACCAGTGATCGGGTTACCGGGGAGCTGTTTTTT
CATSDRVTGELFF
>TRBV29-1|TRBJ2-1|TRBD2|-|17
TGCAGCGTTGCGACCATGGGCGGGAGTAATCCCTACAATGAGCAGTTCTTC
CSVATMGGSNPYNEQFF
>TRBV15|TRBJ2-5|TRBD2|few|15
TGTGCCACCAGCAGAGATCTGGGAGGGCTAGGGACCCAGTACTTC
CATSRDLGGLGTQYF
>TRBV7-8|TRBJ2-7|-|-|14
TGTGCCAGCAGCTTAGGGCAGGGCAAGTACGAGCAGTACTTC
CASSLGQGKYEQYF
>TRBV20-1|TRBJ2-6|-|-|15
TGCAGTGCATCGCCTCCCACCGACGGGGCCAACGTCCTGACTTTC
CSASPPTDGANVLTF
>TRBV27|TRBJ1-1|-|-|13
TGTGCCAGCAGGTCTGACTCCGGGACACGGGCTTTCTTT
CASRSDSGTRAFF
>TRBV7-2|TRBJ2-5|-|few|15
TGTGCCAGCAGCTTACAATCGGGTGAGGGGGAGACCCAGTACTTC
CASSLQSGEGETQYF
>TRBV6-6|TRBJ2-7|-|-|13
TGTGCCAGCAGTCCGACAAACTCCTACGAGCAGTACTTC
CASSPTNSYEQYF
>TRBV6-5|TRBJ1-2|TRBD1|few|17
TGTGCCAGCAGTTACTCCGGGACAGGGGGCTATTATGAAGGCTACACCTTC
CASSYSGTGGYYEGYTF
>TRBV9|TRBJ2-7|-|-|14
TGTGCCAGCAGCGTAGCTGAGGCTCCCTACGAGCAGTACTTC
CASSVAEAPYEQYF
>TRBV15|TRBJ2-1|-|few|12
TGTGCCACCAGCAGAGCGACTAGTGAGCAGTTCTTC
CATSRATSEQFF
>TRBV15|TRBJ2-5|TRBD1|many|17
TGTGCCACCAGCAGAGCAGGGGGCGGGACGGTAGGAGAGACCCAGTACTTC
CATSRAGGGTVGETQYF
>TRBV18|TRBJ2-7|TRBD1|-|16
TGTGCCAGCTCACGCATACAGGGGGCTGGTTCCTACGAGCAGTACTTC
CASSRIQGAGSYEQYF
>TRBV12-3/TRBV12-4|TRBJ2-7|TRBD2|few|15
TGTGCCAGCATTGGGAGCGGGAGTAGAGTTTCCGAGCAGTACTTC
CASIGSGSRVSEQYF
>TRBV7-2|TRBJ2-1|-|few|17
TGTGCCAGCAGCCCGACCGGGACGTCCACCGTTTACAATGAGCAGTTCTTC
CASSPTGTSTVYNEQFF
>TRBV28|TRBJ2-2|TRBD2|few|14
TGTGCCAGCATGGAGGGAGGGCCCATCGGGGAGCTGTTTTTT
CASMEGGPIGELFF
>TRBV20-1|TRBJ2-3|TRBD1|few|15
TGCAGTGCTGTTAGCAGGGGGCTTAGCACAGATACGCAGTATTTT
CSAVSRGLSTDTQYF
>TRBV7-2|TRBJ2-3|-|many|14
TGTGCCAGCAGCTTAGACCAAAACCGAGATACGCAGTATTTT
CASSLDQNRDTQYF
>TRBV20-1|TRBJ2-7|-|few|14
TGCAGTGTTCACTCGGACTCCAACTCCTACGAGCAGTACTTC
CSVHSDSNSYEQYF
>TRBV5-5|TRBJ2-5|TRBD1|-|16
TGTGCCAGCAGCTCTGGGACAGGAAACATCCAAGAGACCCAGTACTTC
CASSSGTGNIQETQYF
>TRBV7-9|TRBJ2-5|-|-|12
TGTGCCAGCAGGCAGAACCAAGAGACCCAGTACTTC
CASRQNQETQYF
>TRBV12-3/TRBV12-4|TRBJ2-7|-|-|16
TGTGCCAGCAGTTTTAGAGGCCCCGGAACGGGCTACGAGCAGTACTTC
CASSFRGPGTGYEQYF
>TRBV24-1|TRBJ1-2|-|few|13
TGTGCCACCAGCCCAGGGGAAGACTATGGCTACACCTTC
CATSPGEDYGYTF
>TRBV30|TRBJ2-3|TRBD2|few|16
TGTGCCTGGAGTGTATTGGCGGGGACTAGCACGGATACGCAGTATTTT
CAWSVLAGTSTDTQYF
>TRBV7-8|TRBJ2-5|TRBD1|few|15
TGTGCCAGCAGCTTGGGGACAGGGGCTAGCGAGACCCAGTACTTC
CASSLGTGASETQYF
>TRBV5-1|TRBJ2-1|TRBD2|few|15
TGCGCCAGCAGCTGGCTAGCGGGGGACTACAATGAGCAGTTCTTC
CASSWLAGDYNEQFF
>TRBV5-5|TRBJ2-3|-|few|13
TGTGCCAGCGCCGGACAGAGCACAGATACGCAGTATTTT
CASAGQSTDTQYF
>TRBV20-1|TRBJ2-2|-|-|11
TGCAGTGCTGGGACCGGCCGGGAGCTGTTTTTT
CSAGTGRELFF
>TRBV29-1|TRBJ2-5|-|-|12
TGCAGCGTCGAACTGCTTCAAGAGACCCAGTACTTC
CSVELLQETQYF
>TRBV12-3/TRBV12-4|TRBJ2-1|-|-|14
TGTGCCGGCAGTTTCGGCGTTAGCTACAATGAGCAGTTCTTC
CAGSFGVSYNEQFF
>TRBV20-1|TRBJ2-4|-|few|15
TGCAGTGCTAGAGATCGGGTTTCAGGGACGAACATTCAGTACTTC
CSARDRVSGTNIQYF
>TRBV7-2|TRBJ1-1|-|few|13
TGTGCCAGCAGCTTATACCCGAACACTGAAGCTTTCTTT
CASSLYPNTEAFF
>TRBV4-1|TRBJ2-7|-|-|16
TGCGCCAGCAGCCCCCGACCGGGACAAGGGACCTACGAGCAGTACTTC
CASSPRPGQGTYEQYF
>TRBV28|TRBJ2-5|TRBD2|few|15
TGTGCCAGCAGTTTACTAGCGGGAGCAGGGGAGACCCAGTACTTC
CASSLLAGAGETQYF
>TRBV28|TRBJ2-1|TRBD2|-|16
TGTGCCAGCAGTTTTTTCGGGAGCGGGGGAGGGAATGAGCAGTTCTTC
CASSFFGSGGGNEQFF
>TRBV7-8|TRBJ2-1|-|-|16
TGTGCCAGCAGCCTCGGGACCTCAGGGTCACCGAATGAGCAGTTCTTC
CASSLGTSGSPNEQFF
>TRBV20-1|TRBJ2-7|-|-|13
TGCAGTGCTTTGGGGACGGATGCCCCCGAGCAGTACTTC
CSALGTDAPEQYF
>TRBV20-1|TRBJ2-1|TRBD2|-|16
TGCAGTGCTAGAGATAGCGCGGGGGACCTATACAATGAGCAGTTCTTC
CSARDSAGDLYNEQFF
>TRBV7-9|TRBJ1-4|-|few|14
TGTGCCAGCAGCCTCCATCGGGAAAATGAAAAACTGTTTTTT
CASSLHRENEKLFF
>TRBV28|TRBJ2-4|TRBD1|-|17
TGTGCCAGCAGCGCACCGGGACAGGGTTTGTCGGGTAACATTCAGTACTTC
CASSAPGQGLSGNIQYF
>TRBV20-1|TRBJ2-4|TRBD1|few|17
TGCAGTGCTAGAACAGGACAGGGGCTATCAGCCAAAAACATTCAGTACTTC
CSARTGQGLSAKNIQYF
>TRBV7-9|TRBJ1-5|-|-|14
TGTGCCAGCAGCTTAGCACTTAGCAATCAGCCCCAGCATTTT
CASSLALSNQPQHF
>TRBV28|TRBJ2-7|TRBD1|few|12
TGTGCCAGTGGGACAGGTGGGAACGAGCAGTACTTC
CASGTGGNEQYF
>TRBV20-1|TRBJ2-3|TRBD1|few|15
TGCAGTGCTCCCCGTAACGACAGGGGGCGGGATACGCAGTATTTT
CSAPRNDRGRDTQYF